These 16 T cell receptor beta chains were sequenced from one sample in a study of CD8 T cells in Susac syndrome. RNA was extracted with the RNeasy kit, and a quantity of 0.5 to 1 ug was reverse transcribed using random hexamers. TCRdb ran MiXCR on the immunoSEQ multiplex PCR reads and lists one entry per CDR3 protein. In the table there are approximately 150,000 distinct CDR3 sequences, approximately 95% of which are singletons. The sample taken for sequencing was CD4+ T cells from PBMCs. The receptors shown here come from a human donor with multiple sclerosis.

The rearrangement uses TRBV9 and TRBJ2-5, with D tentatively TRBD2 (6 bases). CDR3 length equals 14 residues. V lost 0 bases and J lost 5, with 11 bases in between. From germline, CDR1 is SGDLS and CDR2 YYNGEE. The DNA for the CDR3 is TGTGCCAGCAGCGTAGGTCCTAGCGCTGAGACCCAGTACTTC. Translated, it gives CASSVGPSAETQYF.

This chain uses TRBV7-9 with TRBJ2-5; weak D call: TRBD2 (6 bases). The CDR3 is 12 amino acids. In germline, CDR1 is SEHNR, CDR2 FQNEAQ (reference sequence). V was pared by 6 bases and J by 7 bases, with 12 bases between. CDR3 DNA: TGTGCCAGCAGGACGGAGGGCGGGACCCAGTACTTC. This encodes CASRTEGGTQYF.

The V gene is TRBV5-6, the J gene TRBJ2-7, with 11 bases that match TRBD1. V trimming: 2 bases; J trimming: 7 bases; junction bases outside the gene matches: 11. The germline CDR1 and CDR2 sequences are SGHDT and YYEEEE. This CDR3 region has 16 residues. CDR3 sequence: CASSFKVGQGAREQYF. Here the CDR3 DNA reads TGTGCCAGCAGCTTTAAGGTAGGACAGGGGGCAAGGGAGCAGTACTTC. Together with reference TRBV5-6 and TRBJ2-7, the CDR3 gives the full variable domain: DAGVTQSPTHLIKTRGQQVTLRCSPKSGHDTVSWYQQALGQGPQFIFQYYEEEERQRGNFPDRFSGHQFPNYSSELNVNALLLGDSALYLCASSFKVGQGAREQYFGPGTRLTVT.

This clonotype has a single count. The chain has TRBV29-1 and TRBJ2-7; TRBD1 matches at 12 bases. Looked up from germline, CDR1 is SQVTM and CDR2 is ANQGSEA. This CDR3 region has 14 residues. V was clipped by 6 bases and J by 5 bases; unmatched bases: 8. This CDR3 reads CSVLGQGALNEQYF. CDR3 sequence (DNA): TGCAGCGTATTGGGACAGGGGGCGTTAAACGAGCAGTACTTC.

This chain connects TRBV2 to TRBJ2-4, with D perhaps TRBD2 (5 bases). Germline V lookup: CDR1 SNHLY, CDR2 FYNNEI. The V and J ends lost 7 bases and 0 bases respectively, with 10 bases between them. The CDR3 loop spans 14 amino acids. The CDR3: CASTGEIAKNIQYF. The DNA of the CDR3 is TGTGCCAGCACTGGGGAGATAGCCAAAAACATTCAGTACTTC.

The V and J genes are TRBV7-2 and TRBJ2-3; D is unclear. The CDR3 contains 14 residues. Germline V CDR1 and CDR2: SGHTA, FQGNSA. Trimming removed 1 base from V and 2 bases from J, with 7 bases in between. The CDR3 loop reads CASSLVGFTDTQYF. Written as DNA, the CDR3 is TGTGCCAGCAGCTTAGTCGGATTCACAGATACGCAGTATTTT.

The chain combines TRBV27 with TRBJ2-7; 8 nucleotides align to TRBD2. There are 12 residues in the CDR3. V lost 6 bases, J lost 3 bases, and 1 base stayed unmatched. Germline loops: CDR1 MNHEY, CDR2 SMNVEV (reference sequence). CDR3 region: CASRAGGYEQYF. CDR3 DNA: TGTGCCAGCAGGGCGGGAGGCTACGAGCAGTACTTC.

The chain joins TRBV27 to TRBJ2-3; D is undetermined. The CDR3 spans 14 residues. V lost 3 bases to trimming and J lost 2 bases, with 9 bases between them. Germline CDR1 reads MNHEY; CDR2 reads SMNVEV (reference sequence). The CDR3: CASSFWRFTDTQYF. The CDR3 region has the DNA TGTGCCAGCAGTTTTTGGCGGTTCACAGATACGCAGTATTTT.

The CDR3 region is CASSETLDRVKYF. The CDR3 DNA reads as TGTGCCAGCAGTGAAACCCTGGACAGGGTGAAGTACTTC. This chain joins TRBV2 and TRBJ2-7; TRBD1 matches at 8 bases. The ends lost 2 bases at V and 11 bases at J; junction bases unmatched: 8. The CDR3 runs 13 residues. Per the germline V gene, CDR1 is SNHLY and CDR2 is FYNNEI.

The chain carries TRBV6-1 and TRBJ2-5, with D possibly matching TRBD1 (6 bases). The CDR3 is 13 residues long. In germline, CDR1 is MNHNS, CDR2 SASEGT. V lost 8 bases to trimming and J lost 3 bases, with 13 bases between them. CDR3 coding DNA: TGTGCCAGCCAATCAACAGGGAAAGAGACCCAGTACTTC. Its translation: CASQSTGKETQYF.

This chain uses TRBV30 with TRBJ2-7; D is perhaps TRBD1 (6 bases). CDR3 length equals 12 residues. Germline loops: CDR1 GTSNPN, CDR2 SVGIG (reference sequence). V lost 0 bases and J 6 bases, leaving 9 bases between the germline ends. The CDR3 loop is CAWSVQGSEQYF. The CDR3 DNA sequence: TGTGCCTGGAGTGTTCAGGGGTCCGAGCAGTACTTC.

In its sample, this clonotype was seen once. The CDR3 bases are TGTGCCAGCAGTGAGGAGCCTAGCGGGAGCAATGAGCAGTTCTTC. Its translation is CASSEEPSGSNEQFF. The chain joins TRBV6-4 to TRBJ2-1, with 10 bases lining up with TRBD2. After removal of 3 bases from V and 6 bases from J, the junction contained 5 bases not matched to a gene. Germline values: CDR1 MRHNA, CDR2 SNTAGT. The CDR3 covers 15 residues.

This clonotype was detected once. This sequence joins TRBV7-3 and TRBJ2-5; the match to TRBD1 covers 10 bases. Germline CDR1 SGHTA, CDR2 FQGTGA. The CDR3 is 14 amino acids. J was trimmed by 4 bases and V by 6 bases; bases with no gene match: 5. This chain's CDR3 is CASSWTGGSETQYF. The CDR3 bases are TGTGCCAGCAGTTGGACAGGGGGGTCAGAGACCCAGTACTTC. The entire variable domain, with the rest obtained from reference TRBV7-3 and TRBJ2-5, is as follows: GAGVSQTPSNKVTEKGKYVELRCDPISGHTALYWYRQSLGQGPEFLIYFQGTGAADDSGLPNDRFFAVRPEGSVSTLKIQRTERGDSAVYLCASSWTGGSETQYFGPGTRLLVL.

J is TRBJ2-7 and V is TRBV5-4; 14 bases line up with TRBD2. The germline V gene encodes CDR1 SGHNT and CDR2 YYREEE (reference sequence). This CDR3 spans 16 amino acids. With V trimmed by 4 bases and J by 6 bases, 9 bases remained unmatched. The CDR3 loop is CASSPGLAGDYCEQYF. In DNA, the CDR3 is TGTGCCAGCAGCCCGGGACTAGCGGGAGACTACTGCGAGCAGTACTTC.

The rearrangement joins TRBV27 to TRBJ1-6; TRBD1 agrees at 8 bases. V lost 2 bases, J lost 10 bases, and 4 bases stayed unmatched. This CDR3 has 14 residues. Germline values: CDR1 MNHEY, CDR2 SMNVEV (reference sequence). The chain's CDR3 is CASSLDRGRSPLHF. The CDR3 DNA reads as TGTGCCAGCAGTTTAGACAGGGGTAGGTCACCCCTCCACTTT.

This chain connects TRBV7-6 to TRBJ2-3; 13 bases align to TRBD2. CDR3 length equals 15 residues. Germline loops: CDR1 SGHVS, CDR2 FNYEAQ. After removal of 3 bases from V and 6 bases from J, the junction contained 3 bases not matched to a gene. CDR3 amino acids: CASSLGLAGLDTQYF. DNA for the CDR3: TGTGCCAGCAGCTTGGGACTAGCGGGACTGGATACGCAGTATTTT.